This is a list of T cell receptor beta chains from one sample in a study of T cell responses to AZD1222 COVID-19 vaccine. The repertoire was sequenced with immunoSEQ multiplex PCR; TCRdb's copy has only in-frame clones and lacks some. In the table there are roughly 150,000 clones, around 90% of which are singletons. Sequenced here: peripheral blood, sampled 28 days after the second AZD1222 dose. The source of these receptors is an adult who received the AZD1222 COVID-19 vaccine. Each CDR3 is given with its conserved first and last residue. D genes are given only for firm matches. Clone size appears in some rows only: once, few, many, or a class for an expanded clone.

clone size	V gene	D gene	J gene	CDR3 protein	CDR3 DNA
NA	TRBV7-8	TRBD1	TRBJ1-1	CASSSGQMEWNTEAFF	TGTGCCAGCAGCTCGGGACAGATGGAATGGAACACTGAAGCTTTCTTT
NA	TRBV5-1	NA	TRBJ1-1	CASSLGGTGNTEAFF	TGCGCCAGCAGCTTGGGAGGGACGGGGAACACTGAAGCTTTCTTT
NA	TRBV5-8	NA	TRBJ2-3	CASSLAGRRSLDTQYF	TGTGCCAGCAGCTTGGCAGGCAGGCGCTCTCTAGATACGCAGTATTTT
NA	TRBV30	NA	TRBJ2-3	CAWTQPGSDTQYF	TGTGCCTGGACCCAACCCGGGTCAGATACGCAGTATTTT
NA	TRBV2	NA	TRBJ1-1	CASSASRGLNTEAFF	TGTGCCAGCAGTGCGTCTCGCGGGCTTAACACTGAAGCTTTCTTT
NA	TRBV9	NA	TRBJ2-1	CASSSPVTGGAYNEQFF	TGTGCCAGCAGCTCACCAGTCACAGGGGGGGCCTACAATGAGCAGTTCTTC
few	TRBV5-8	NA	TRBJ2-3	CASSLRGSRSDTQYF	TGTGCCAGCAGCTTAAGGGGGAGTAGGTCAGATACGCAGTATTTT
NA	TRBV3-1/TRBV3-2	NA	TRBJ1-3	CASSLNGVNSGNTIYF	TGTGCCAGCAGCTTAAACGGGGTAAACTCTGGAAACACCATATATTTT
NA	TRBV9	TRBD2	TRBJ2-2	CASSVGLAGDPGELFF	TGTGCCAGCAGCGTAGGACTAGCGGGGGATCCCGGGGAGCTGTTTTTT
NA	TRBV6-1	NA	TRBJ2-3	CASSEKGLGPDTQYF	TGTGCCAGCAGTGAAAAGGGCCTAGGCCCAGATACGCAGTATTTT
once	TRBV7-9	TRBD1	TRBJ2-7	CASSLQRTGSKEQYF	TGTGCCAGCAGCCTCCAAAGGACAGGGTCAAAGGAGCAGTACTTC
NA	TRBV20-1	TRBD1	TRBJ2-1	CSASRQGDEQFF	TGCAGTGCTAGTCGACAGGGGGATGAGCAGTTCTTC
NA	TRBV7-9	NA	TRBJ1-2	CASSAAGAVLTGYTF	TGTGCCAGCAGCGCTGCGGGGGCAGTTCTGACTGGCTACACCTTC
NA	TRBV6-7	TRBD1	TRBJ1-5	CASSYSQGFYGNQPQHF	TGTGCCAGCAGTTACTCACAGGGGTTTTACGGCAATCAGCCCCAGCATTTT
NA	TRBV2	TRBD1	TRBJ1-2	CAIQDRVSYGYTF	TGTGCCATCCAGGACAGGGTTAGCTATGGCTACACCTTC
once	TRBV5-5	NA	TRBJ1-4	CASSIKGGLDEKLFF	TGTGCCAGCAGCATAAAAGGGGGGTTGGATGAAAAACTGTTTTTT